These T cell receptor beta chains were read from a single sample in a study of molecular identifiers for immune sequencing clone quantification. MiXCR was run by TCRdb on the PCR reads, yielding one entry per CDR3 protein. The sample includes about 630,000 distinct CDR3 sequences, about 25% of them seen just once. Sequencing used naive CD8+ T cells from blood, with Jurkat cell RNA spiked in. The receptors shown here come from a human donor in good health. Some libraries in this study had Jurkat cell RNA spiked in. The conserved cysteine and the conserved F or W are not part of the CDR3 here.

TRBV6-1,TRBJ2-7,ASSVDRGRYEQY
TRBV19,TRBJ2-7,ASSIFGGGSEQY
TRBV4-1,TRBJ1-6,ASSYGYNSPLH
TRBV6-6,TRBJ1-4,ASSYGAGGEKLF
TRBV9,TRBJ2-1,ASRQGAAYNEQF
TRBV27,TRBJ2-2,ASSTTGGTGELL
TRBV2,TRBJ1-5,ASSEPVNNQPQH
TRBV6-5,TRBJ1-1,ASSAHIGEGNTEAF
TRBV27,TRBJ2-5,ASSPQLVAGVETQY
TRBV6-5,TRBJ2-3,ASSSPASGYTDTQY
TRBV5-6,TRBJ2-5,ASSFQATRY
TRBV6-1,TRBJ2-5,ASGPEGTGRETQY
TRBV27,TRBJ2-3,ASSPWTSGALTDTQY
TRBV4-1,TRBJ2-7,ASSQDQGQAVYEQY
TRBV13,TRBJ2-7,ASSFEGTNQDEQY
TRBV7-8,TRBJ2-7,ASSSFIGQGAYEQY
TRBV7-9,TRBJ2-5,ASSYEVKQETQY
TRBV7-9,TRBJ2-1,ASSTGDPEYNEQF
TRBV30,TRBJ2-1,ALTGTEQF
TRBV28,TRBJ2-3,ASSLNPTDTQY
TRBV29-1,TRBJ1-1,SVKDRDTEAF
TRBV11-3,TRBJ2-3,ASSLSGVSTDTQC
TRBV15,TRBJ1-5,ATSRWTGNQPQH
TRBV19,TRBJ2-1,ASRIGPGAGEQF
TRBV15,TRBJ2-1,ATSRDHKWSHNEQF
TRBV12-3/TRBV12-4,TRBJ2-1,ALRGGPYNEQF
TRBV30,TRBJ2-2,AWSVLLAGETGELF
TRBV5-1,TRBJ2-1,ASSLVGRGRDNEQF
TRBV4-3,TRBJ2-1,ASSRHNEQF
TRBV4-1,TRBJ2-3,ASSQDARLDTQY
TRBV7-9,TRBJ1-1,ASSLVGGDRVGAF
TRBV12-5,TRBJ2-3,ASGFLGLAGGITTDTQY
TRBV6-5,TRBJ2-3,ASSPTVRGGGTDTQY
TRBV2,TRBJ2-7,ASSGLAGVYEQY
TRBV7-2,TRBJ2-3,ASSLRRGGVSDTQY
TRBV7-8,TRBJ1-2,ASSPTGVDGYT
TRBV7-9,TRBJ2-7,ASSGPGTSGTYSYEQY
TRBV24-1,TRBJ2-2,ATSGAGAGELF
TRBV6-5,TRBJ2-7,ASSYNSGYEQY
TRBV7-9,TRBJ1-5,ASSLASAAWEPQH
TRBV10-3,TRBJ1-3,AISESRVDSGNTIY
TRBV10-3,TRBJ2-7,ATGLAGEQY
TRBV15,TRBJ1-5,ATSRAPGQVYSNQPQH
TRBV7-9,TRBJ2-3,ASSLWTGGIDTQY
TRBV15,TRBJ2-7,ATSRGQGGIDEQY
TRBV4-3,TRBJ2-3,ASSQEVAGIADTQY